A single sample gave rise to the 10 T cell receptor beta chains below, sequenced in a study of control samples from healthy donors and cancer patients. The method was immunoSEQ multiplex PCR; TCRdb's version includes in-frame clones alone and lacks a portion of them. The table has 150,000 to 160,000 clones, 85% to 95% seen once. Sequenced material: blood. The receptors were sampled from a man in his fifties in good health.

The rearrangement links TRBV3-1 (or the pseudogene TRBV3-2) to TRBJ2-5; TRBD1 aligns across 9 bases. Germline CDR1 is LGHDT and CDR2 is YNNKEL (reference sequence). There are 13 residues in the CDR3. V shed 8 bases and J 5 bases; nucleotides not matched to a gene: 6. Here the CDR3 DNA reads TGTGCCAGCTTGGGACAGGGCCCGGAGACCCAGTACTTC. Its translation is CASLGQGPETQYF.

This chain links TRBV10-3 with TRBJ2-3; 9 positions match TRBD1. Germline V gene lookup returns CDR1 ENHRY and CDR2 SYGVKD. The CDR3 runs 17 residues. V gave up 6 bases and J gave up 1 base; unmatched junction bases: 11. CDR3 coding DNA: TGTGCCATCAGGGGAAAAACAGGGGGCATTGGCACAGATACGCAGTATTTT. Residues: CAIRGKTGGIGTDTQYF.

The V call is TRBV6-4, the J call TRBJ2-3; no firm D call. This CDR3 has 14 amino acids. Per germline, CDR1 MRHNA and CDR2 SNTAGT. V dropped 5 bases and J dropped 1 base, with 10 bases sitting between them. DNA of the CDR3: TGTGCCAGCAGTCCCCGGGCCGGCACAGATACGCAGTATTTT. Protein product: CASSPRAGTDTQYF.

A note on this clone: The same CDR3 can be traced to other DNA sequences in this sample. The chain links TRBV18 to TRBJ1-1, with D possibly being TRBD1 (5 bases). This CDR3 has 15 residues. The germline V gene encodes CDR1 KGHSH and CDR2 LQKENI. With 3 bases removed from V and 2 bases from J, the gap between germline ends came to 13 bases. As DNA, the CDR3 is TGTGCCAGCTCACCTCGGGGTGGGGCCAACACTGAAGCTTTCTTT. Translating gives CASSPRGGANTEAFF.

This clone was seen only once. The sample holds other DNA sequences that translate to the same CDR3. DNA for the CDR3: TGTGCCAGCAGTTTAGGACAGGGGGCTAATGAAAAACTGTTTTTT. This encodes CASSLGQGANEKLFF. The chain has TRBV28 and TRBJ1-4; 10 positions match TRBD1. CDR1 and CDR2 from the germline V gene are MDHEN and SYDVKM. The CDR3 sequence is 15 residues long. The junction had 0 bases not matched to a gene; V was cut back by 2 bases and J by 3 bases. Full variable domain (outside the CDR3, taken from reference TRBV28 and TRBJ1-4): DVKVTQSSRYLVKRTGEKVFLECVQDMDHENMFWYRQDPGLGLRLIYFSYDVKMKEKGDIPEGYSVSREKKERFSLILESASTNQTSMYLCASSLGQGANEKLFFGSGTQLSVL.

The rearrangement links TRBV30 to TRBJ1-5, with D tentatively TRBD1 (6 bases). The CDR3 is 16 amino acids. Germline CDR1 reads GTSNPN; CDR2 reads SVGIG (reference sequence). The V gene lost 1 base and the J gene lost 4 bases, with 17 bases spanning the gap. In nucleotides, the CDR3 is TGTGCCTGGAGTGCCGACAGGATCCTGGGGAATCAGCCCCAGCATTTT. The encoded protein is CAWSADRILGNQPQHF.

This clone has just one count. This sequence joins TRBV10-3 and TRBJ2-7; 10 positions match TRBD2. Trimming took 8 bases from V and 4 from J; bases not matched to a gene: 5. The CDR3 has 13 residues. The germline V gene encodes CDR1 ENHRY and CDR2 SYGVKD. The CDR3 reads CAIAGLADYEQYF. DNA for the CDR3: TGTGCCATCGCCGGACTAGCGGATTACGAGCAGTACTTC.

The chain is built from TRBV5-1 and TRBJ2-1; 12 positions agree with TRBD2. Germline values: CDR1 SGHRS, CDR2 YFSETQ. V lost 1 base to trimming and J lost 9 bases; unmatched junction nucleotides: 5. There are 15 residues in the CDR3. The CDR3 nucleotides are TGCGCCAGCAGCTTGCTAGCGGGAGGGCACCGTGAGCAGTTCTTC. Translation: CASSLLAGGHREQFF.

Only a few counts were recorded for this clone. The chain joins TRBV19 to TRBJ2-1; 7 bases match TRBD1. Trimming at V came to 4 bases and at J to 1 base, leaving 7 bases not matched to a gene. Germline CDR1 reads LNHDA; CDR2 reads SQIVND (reference sequence). This CDR3 is built from 16 residues. The CDR3 sequence: CASSTTGLKSYNEQFF. CDR3 nucleotides: TGTGCCAGTAGTACGACAGGGTTAAAGTCCTACAATGAGCAGTTCTTC.

CDR3 DNA: TGTGCCAGTAGTAGGGGACAGGGGCCCAATCAGCCCCAGCATTTT. Translation gives CASSRGQGPNQPQHF. The V gene is TRBV19, the J gene TRBJ1-5, with 10 bases lining up with TRBD1. The V and J ends lost 4 bases and 3 bases, in that order; junction bases with no gene match: 3. This CDR3 comprises 15 residues. Germline values: CDR1 LNHDA, CDR2 SQIVND (reference sequence).